This T cell receptor beta chain was identified in a study of blood T cell repertoires in COVID-19. Overall study context: Spain, Italy and the United States supplied samples that represented acute and convalescent COVID-19. The cDNA or gDNA used as material had been derived from T cells, B-cell-depleted T cells, or PBMCs.

In this sample, this clone turned up once. CDR3 length: 14 amino acids. Germline V gene sequence: CDR1 PRHDT, CDR2 FYEKMQ (reference sequence). V was clipped by 4 bases and J by 4 bases; unmatched bases: 4. In the original processing: Nucleated cell counts were estimated from reference gene primer amplification. Profiled with immunoSEQ multiplex PCR; TCRdb holds only in-frame clones, not every one. For V, J and clone size, that table is used; D and trimming come from the DNA. In the table there are 310,000 or so clones, roughly 90% of which are singletons. Source material: peripheral blood. The rearrangement links TRBV13 to TRBJ1-2; 9 nucleotides match TRBD1. This TCR was sampled from a woman aged 50 to 60 who had recovered from COVID-19. CDR3 region: CASSSRQGVYGYTF. The CDR3 DNA reads as TGTGCCAGCAGCTCCCGACAGGGGGTCTATGGCTACACCTTC.